A selection of T cell receptor beta chains follows, all from one sample in a study of blood T cell repertoires in COVID-19. Libraries were prepared by immunoSEQ multiplex PCR; TCRdb keeps only in-frame clonotypes and omits some of them. The sample lists over 200,000 clones; less than 85% were seen once. Sequencing input: PBMCs or T cells enriched from blood (not recorded which). Source of these receptors: a man aged 60 to 75 who had recovered from COVID-19. The CDR3 runs from the conserved cysteine through the conserved F or W. Fields, in order: CDR3 DNA, CDR3 protein, J gene, V gene, D gene, clone size, CDR3 length. The D gene is left open where the match is weak. The size of a clone is reported for some rows only, either as once, few or many, or as a class for expanded clones.

CDR3nt: TGTGCCAGCAGACAGGGTCACACTGAAGCTTTCTTT; CDR3aa: CASRQGHTEAFF; j_gene: TRBJ1-1; v_gene: TRBV2; d_gene: NA; abundance: NA; len: 12
CDR3nt: TGTGCCAGCAGCCCGGACAGTTATAATTCACCCCTCCACTTT; CDR3aa: CASSPDSYNSPLHF; j_gene: TRBJ1-6; v_gene: TRBV7-9; d_gene: NA; abundance: NA; len: 14
CDR3nt: TGTGCCAGCAGTGTAAGGGGAACTGAAGCTTTCTTT; CDR3aa: CASSVRGTEAFF; j_gene: TRBJ1-1; v_gene: TRBV2; d_gene: NA; abundance: NA; len: 12
CDR3nt: TGTGCCAGCAGCCAAGATTACGTTCTAGCGGGGGGGCGCGGGACCCAGTACTTC; CDR3aa: CASSQDYVLAGGRGTQYF; j_gene: TRBJ2-5; v_gene: TRBV4-2; d_gene: TRBD2; abundance: NA; len: 18
CDR3nt: TGCGCCAGCAGCCTTAAACTTTCGAACTCTGGAAACACCATATATTTT; CDR3aa: CASSLKLSNSGNTIYF; j_gene: TRBJ1-3; v_gene: TRBV5-1; d_gene: NA; abundance: NA; len: 16
CDR3nt: TGTGCCAGTAGTAGAAAGGGGGCGACTAATGAAAAACTGTTTTTT; CDR3aa: CASSRKGATNEKLFF; j_gene: TRBJ1-4; v_gene: TRBV19; d_gene: TRBD1; abundance: NA; len: 15
CDR3nt: TGTGCCAGCAGCTTACCCGGGACAGGGGGAGAGAACGAGCAGTACTTC; CDR3aa: CASSLPGTGGENEQYF; j_gene: TRBJ2-7; v_gene: TRBV7-8; d_gene: TRBD1; abundance: NA; len: 16
CDR3nt: TGTGCCAGCAATCCACAGGGGGCCCACACCGGGGAGCTGTTTTTT; CDR3aa: CASNPQGAHTGELFF; j_gene: TRBJ2-2; v_gene: TRBV5-8; d_gene: TRBD1; abundance: NA; len: 15
CDR3nt: TGCGCCAGCTTTACACAGGGAAACCCAACTAATGAAAAACTGTTTTTT; CDR3aa: CASFTQGNPTNEKLFF; j_gene: TRBJ1-4; v_gene: TRBV5-1; d_gene: NA; abundance: NA; len: 16
CDR3nt: TGTGCCAGCAGCCCCCTAATCAGTGGAGCCGGGATTAATAATTCACCCCTCCACTTT; CDR3aa: CASSPLISGAGINNSPLHF; j_gene: TRBJ1-6; v_gene: TRBV7-6; d_gene: NA; abundance: NA; len: 19
CDR3nt: TGTGCCAGCGGCTCCAGCGGGGGGGATGAGCAGTTCTTC; CDR3aa: CASGSSGGDEQFF; j_gene: TRBJ2-1; v_gene: TRBV12-3/TRBV12-4; d_gene: TRBD2; abundance: NA; len: 13
CDR3nt: TGTGCCAGCAAGAGGATCGAACTGTCACCCCTCCACTTT; CDR3aa: CASKRIELSPLHF; j_gene: TRBJ1-6; v_gene: TRBV6-5; d_gene: NA; abundance: NA; len: 13
CDR3nt: TGTGCCAGCACCAGGGGGCGGAGCACAGATACGCAGTATTTT; CDR3aa: CASTRGRSTDTQYF; j_gene: TRBJ2-3; v_gene: TRBV2; d_gene: TRBD1; abundance: NA; len: 14
CDR3nt: TGCGCCAGCAGCCAAGTTTATCAGGGGGTAGTCACTGAAAAACTGTTTTTT; CDR3aa: CASSQVYQGVVTEKLFF; j_gene: TRBJ1-4; v_gene: TRBV4-1; d_gene: TRBD1; abundance: few; len: 17
CDR3nt: TGTGCCAGCAGCGCAGGCGGCGGCCCACGGGAATCACCCCTCCACTTT; CDR3aa: CASSAGGGPRESPLHF; j_gene: TRBJ1-6; v_gene: TRBV9; d_gene: NA; abundance: NA; len: 16
CDR3nt: TGCGCCAGCCGTCCAGGATTGAGCACAGATACGCAGTATTTT; CDR3aa: CASRPGLSTDTQYF; j_gene: TRBJ2-3; v_gene: TRBV5-1; d_gene: NA; abundance: NA; len: 14
CDR3nt: TGTGCCAGCAGCCAAGTCGGACAATATAATTCACCCCTCCACTTT; CDR3aa: CASSQVGQYNSPLHF; j_gene: TRBJ1-6; v_gene: TRBV3-1/TRBV3-2; d_gene: NA; abundance: few; len: 15
CDR3nt: TGTGCCAGCAGCTTATCCATGAACACTGAAGCTTTCTTT; CDR3aa: CASSLSMNTEAFF; j_gene: TRBJ1-1; v_gene: TRBV11-3; d_gene: NA; abundance: NA; len: 13
CDR3nt: TGTGCCAGCAGAGGGACAGGGGGATCATTCTCTGAAGCTTTCTTT; CDR3aa: CASRGTGGSFSEAFF; j_gene: TRBJ1-1; v_gene: TRBV27; d_gene: TRBD1; abundance: NA; len: 15
CDR3nt: TGTGCCTGGAGTCCCCCCGGGACAGCGAACACTGAAGCTTTCTTT; CDR3aa: CAWSPPGTANTEAFF; j_gene: TRBJ1-1; v_gene: TRBV30; d_gene: TRBD1; abundance: NA; len: 15
CDR3nt: TGTGCCAGCTCACCACAGGGGGGGAACATGAACACTGAAGCTTTCTTT; CDR3aa: CASSPQGGNMNTEAFF; j_gene: TRBJ1-1; v_gene: TRBV18; d_gene: NA; abundance: few; len: 16
CDR3nt: TGTGCCAGTAAGCACGGCTCTGGAAACACCATATATTTT; CDR3aa: CASKHGSGNTIYF; j_gene: TRBJ1-3; v_gene: TRBV19; d_gene: NA; abundance: NA; len: 13
CDR3nt: TGTGCCAGCAGCCAAGGACTAGCGGGGGGTATTCAAGAGACCCAGTACTTC; CDR3aa: CASSQGLAGGIQETQYF; j_gene: TRBJ2-5; v_gene: TRBV4-2; d_gene: TRBD2; abundance: once; len: 17
CDR3nt: TGCGGAGGGCAGGTCCAAGAGACCCAGTACTTC; CDR3aa: CGGQVQETQYF; j_gene: TRBJ2-5; v_gene: TRBV20-1; d_gene: NA; abundance: NA; len: 11
CDR3nt: TGTGCCAGCAGGGCCCAACAGGGATTGAACACTGAAGCTTTCTTT; CDR3aa: CASRAQQGLNTEAFF; j_gene: TRBJ1-1; v_gene: TRBV5-5; d_gene: NA; abundance: once; len: 15
CDR3nt: TGTGCCAGCAGTGACACTCGGCGGAAGTGGTACACTGAAGCTTTCTTT; CDR3aa: CASSDTRRKWYTEAFF; j_gene: TRBJ1-1; v_gene: TRBV6-1; d_gene: NA; abundance: NA; len: 16
CDR3nt: TGCAGTGCTGACAGGGGGCGTGAAGCTTTCTTT; CDR3aa: CSADRGREAFF; j_gene: TRBJ1-1; v_gene: TRBV20-1; d_gene: TRBD1; abundance: NA; len: 11
CDR3nt: TGTGCCAGTAGTATAGATCACAGGGGCAATCAGCCCCAGCATTTT; CDR3aa: CASSIDHRGNQPQHF; j_gene: TRBJ1-5; v_gene: TRBV19; d_gene: NA; abundance: NA; len: 15
CDR3nt: TGTGCCAGCAGCTGGGACACGCTTAATTCACCCCTCCACTTT; CDR3aa: CASSWDTLNSPLHF; j_gene: TRBJ1-6; v_gene: TRBV11-2; d_gene: NA; abundance: NA; len: 14
CDR3nt: TGTGCCAGCAGCCGGACAGTCTCGGCCAGCGTCCTGACTTTC; CDR3aa: CASSRTVSASVLTF; j_gene: TRBJ2-6; v_gene: TRBV14; d_gene: NA; abundance: NA; len: 14
CDR3nt: TGTGCCAGCAGCTTCCAAGGACTAGCGGGGGGTGAGCAGTACTTC; CDR3aa: CASSFQGLAGGEQYF; j_gene: TRBJ2-7; v_gene: TRBV7-2; d_gene: TRBD2; abundance: NA; len: 15
CDR3nt: TGCAGTGCTAGTGGGGGGGACTCTGGAAACACCATATATTTT; CDR3aa: CSASGGDSGNTIYF; j_gene: TRBJ1-3; v_gene: TRBV20-1; d_gene: NA; abundance: once; len: 14
CDR3nt: TGTGCCAGCAGCCAGACCAGGGGCTCCTACAATGAGCAGTTCTTC; CDR3aa: CASSQTRGSYNEQFF; j_gene: TRBJ2-1; v_gene: TRBV3-1/TRBV3-2; d_gene: NA; abundance: NA; len: 15
CDR3nt: TGTGCCAGCAGCGCGACAGGTTGGACTAATGAAAAACTGTTTTTT; CDR3aa: CASSATGWTNEKLFF; j_gene: TRBJ1-4; v_gene: TRBV9; d_gene: NA; abundance: few; len: 15
CDR3nt: TGTGCCAGCAGCGCCACCTGGGGCGGCAATCAGCCCCAGCATTTT; CDR3aa: CASSATWGGNQPQHF; j_gene: TRBJ1-5; v_gene: TRBV3-1/TRBV3-2; d_gene: NA; abundance: NA; len: 15
CDR3nt: TGTGCCAGCAGCTTAGGAGGAGCGGTAGAGACCCAGTACTTC; CDR3aa: CASSLGGAVETQYF; j_gene: TRBJ2-5; v_gene: TRBV7-2; d_gene: NA; abundance: NA; len: 14
CDR3nt: TGTGCCAGCAGCGGACTGCTTAGCTATGGCTACACCTTC; CDR3aa: CASSGLLSYGYTF; j_gene: TRBJ1-2; v_gene: TRBV6-2/TRBV6-3; d_gene: NA; abundance: NA; len: 13
CDR3nt: TGCGCCAGCAGCCAAGGCGGGACAGTCCAGGTCGATACGCAGTATTTT; CDR3aa: CASSQGGTVQVDTQYF; j_gene: TRBJ2-3; v_gene: TRBV4-3; d_gene: NA; abundance: NA; len: 16
CDR3nt: TGTGCCAGCAGCTTATATATGAACACTGAAGCTTTCTTT; CDR3aa: CASSLYMNTEAFF; j_gene: TRBJ1-1; v_gene: TRBV11-3; d_gene: NA; abundance: NA; len: 13
CDR3nt: TGTGCCAGCAGCTCGGGACAGGGGGAAGGAAACATTCAGTACTTC; CDR3aa: CASSSGQGEGNIQYF; j_gene: TRBJ2-4; v_gene: TRBV7-3; d_gene: TRBD1; abundance: NA; len: 15
CDR3nt: TGTGCCAGCAGCCCTACAGACACCCAAATCGAAAAACTGTTTTTT; CDR3aa: CASSPTDTQIEKLFF; j_gene: TRBJ1-4; v_gene: TRBV9; d_gene: NA; abundance: NA; len: 15
CDR3nt: TGTGCCAGCAGCTTAGTCGGGGGGCTAGGAGAAAAACTGTTTTTT; CDR3aa: CASSLVGGLGEKLFF; j_gene: TRBJ1-4; v_gene: TRBV7-2; d_gene: NA; abundance: NA; len: 15
CDR3nt: TGCGCCAGCAGCACGACGGGCTATGGCTACACCTTC; CDR3aa: CASSTTGYGYTF; j_gene: TRBJ1-2; v_gene: TRBV5-1; d_gene: NA; abundance: NA; len: 12
CDR3nt: TGTGCCAGCAGCACCGGACTACAAAGCACAGATACGCAGTATTTT; CDR3aa: CASSTGLQSTDTQYF; j_gene: TRBJ2-3; v_gene: TRBV27; d_gene: NA; abundance: NA; len: 15
CDR3nt: TGTGCCAGCAGCGAACAGGGGGTGACTGAAGCTTTCTTT; CDR3aa: CASSEQGVTEAFF; j_gene: TRBJ1-1; v_gene: TRBV2; d_gene: TRBD1; abundance: NA; len: 13
CDR3nt: TGTGCCAGCAGTACCCCCGGGACAGGGGGCCGCGAGCAGTACTTC; CDR3aa: CASSTPGTGGREQYF; j_gene: TRBJ2-7; v_gene: TRBV6-5; d_gene: TRBD1; abundance: NA; len: 15
CDR3nt: TGTGCCAGCAGCTTTAGAGGGAAGAGAGGCTACACCTTC; CDR3aa: CASSFRGKRGYTF; j_gene: TRBJ1-2; v_gene: TRBV5-6; d_gene: NA; abundance: few; len: 13
CDR3nt: TGTGCCAGCAGCCTTGGACAGGGTAGAGATCAGCCCCAGCATTTT; CDR3aa: CASSLGQGRDQPQHF; j_gene: TRBJ1-5; v_gene: TRBV7-8; d_gene: TRBD1; abundance: few; len: 15
CDR3nt: TGTGCCAGCGGTGGGGACAGAAATTCACCCCTCCACTTT; CDR3aa: CASGGDRNSPLHF; j_gene: TRBJ1-6; v_gene: TRBV7-2; d_gene: TRBD1; abundance: NA; len: 13
CDR3nt: TGTGCCAGCAGTTTACAGGGGGGCTATGGCTACACCTTC; CDR3aa: CASSLQGGYGYTF; j_gene: TRBJ1-2; v_gene: TRBV27; d_gene: TRBD1; abundance: NA; len: 13
CDR3nt: TGTGCCAGCAGTGAGCGGACAGGGGGTAATGAAAAACTGTTTTTT; CDR3aa: CASSERTGGNEKLFF; j_gene: TRBJ1-4; v_gene: TRBV2; d_gene: TRBD1; abundance: NA; len: 15
CDR3nt: TGTGCCAGCAGCTCTGGGGGCTTAATGAACACTGAAGCTTTCTTT; CDR3aa: CASSSGGLMNTEAFF; j_gene: TRBJ1-1; v_gene: TRBV14; d_gene: NA; abundance: NA; len: 15